These T cell receptor beta chains were read from a single sample in a study of T cells in Graves' hyperthyroidism and ophthalmopathy. A single record per CDR3 protein comes from TCRdb applying MiXCR to the multiplex PCR reads. The data hold roughly 400,000 distinct CDR3 sequences, with over 11% observed a single time. Input material: blood. All receptors come from a man over 45 with Graves' ophthalmopathy. CDR3s leave out the opening cysteine and the closing phenylalanine or tryptophan.

>TRBJ2-3|TRBV28
ASSFGGRVDTQY
>TRBJ1-2|TRBV6-1
ASSEAGRVYGYT
>TRBJ2-3|TRBV28
ASRTRLAGDGDTQY
>TRBJ2-5|TRBV28
ASSQETQY
>TRBJ2-3|TRBV20-1
SARSGGRTDTQY
>TRBJ2-3|TRBV4-2
ASSQDGGTSTDTQY
>TRBJ2-1|TRBV24-1
ATGIAGGINEQF
>TRBJ2-1|TRBV19
ASGVEAEQF
>TRBJ1-5|TRBV20-1
SAMAGPLNQPQH
>TRBJ2-5|TRBV7-6
ASERTGQETQY
>TRBJ2-7|TRBV7-2
ASSLVSRYEQY
>TRBJ2-1|TRBV15
ATTRTYVDNEQF
>TRBJ1-4|TRBV7-6
ASSPPRGLSEKLF
>TRBJ1-6|TRBV12-3/TRBV12-4
ASSFRLGLAGWYSPLH
>TRBJ2-1|TRBV4-1
ASSQVAAGDNEQF
>TRBJ2-2|TRBV19
ASSKGTSMNTGELF
>TRBJ1-2|TRBV20-1
SARRQGTYGYT
>TRBJ1-2|TRBV30
AWSDYRGRNYGYT
>TRBJ2-7|TRBV27
ASSPGTNAYEQY
>TRBJ1-5|TRBV30
AWSSGIGNQPQH
>TRBJ2-3|TRBV12-3/TRBV12-4
ASKEARREDEGSTDTQY
>TRBJ1-5|TRBV28
ASSLSEYSNQPQH
>TRBJ2-3|TRBV12-3/TRBV12-4
ASSLTSGSVDTQY
>TRBJ1-1|TRBV11-2
ASSRRGQGNTEAF
>TRBJ2-1|TRBV9
ASSVATVTWDEQF
>TRBJ1-5|TRBV5-8
ASSPGQVYSNQPQH
>TRBJ1-1|TRBV27
ASSFSRDKEAF
>TRBJ2-3|TRBV9
ASSEREDTQY
>TRBJ1-2|TRBV5-6
ASSVTGVTNYGYT
>TRBJ2-2|TRBV18
ASSSIWGNTGELF
>TRBJ1-2|TRBV6-2/TRBV6-3
ATTDGGYGYT
>TRBJ2-1|TRBV13
ASVSSSYNEQF
>TRBJ2-5|TRBV15
ATSREPAGTSLEETQY
>TRBJ2-1|TRBV24-1
ATSDSSLFYNEQF
>TRBJ1-1|TRBV5-5
ASSLYMGRRILGTEAF
>TRBJ2-7|TRBV7-8
ASSLRDREQY
>TRBJ1-2|TRBV12-3/TRBV12-4
ASSLGPGLGYGYT
>TRBJ2-1|TRBV6-2/TRBV6-3
ASSFAVTREYNEQF
>TRBJ1-2|TRBV6-1
ASGTNYGYT
>TRBJ1-1|TRBV6-2/TRBV6-3
ASGDHRGGTEAF
>TRBJ2-7|TRBV12-3/TRBV12-4
ASSGGTGSGEQY
>TRBJ2-3|TRBV28
ASSFPDRSTDTQY
>TRBJ2-7|TRBV3-1
ASSQGPRGYSYEQY
>TRBJ2-5|TRBV2
ASARSGMEETQY
>TRBJ2-7|TRBV11-3
ASSPTSGRAYGQY
>TRBJ2-2|TRBV7-2
ASSLLSNTGELF
>TRBJ1-1|TRBV29-1
SERDGLNTEAF
>TRBJ1-1|TRBV20-1
SARRGQLKEAF
>TRBJ1-6|TRBV18
ASSPPAGPGLSPLH
>TRBJ1-5|TRBV6-1
ASSSYRGGNQPQH
>TRBJ1-6|TRBV30
AWNLGGSGSGSPLH
>TRBJ1-2|TRBV12-3/TRBV12-4
ASSFTRNYGYT
>TRBJ2-7|TRBV6-1
ASSERTGRFHEQY
>TRBJ2-2|TRBV27
ASSLASGTGELF